A single sample gave rise to the 24 T cell receptor beta chains below, sequenced in a study of identical twins. TCRdb itself ran the 5' RACE reads through MiXCR, one entry per CDR3 protein. The sample includes about 1.7 million distinct CDR3 sequences, about 32% of them seen just once. Sequencing was performed on cord blood. The origin of the receptors is a newborn girl in good health.

This clonotype was seen a few times. The CDR3 DNA reads as TGCAGTGCTACCGGGACTAGTGCCAAAAACATTCAGTACTTC. Translation gives CSATGTSAKNIQYF. V usage is TRBV20-1 and J usage is TRBJ2-4; 8 bases fit TRBD2. Trimming removed 4 bases from V and 1 base from J; junction bases left unmatched: 3. The CDR3 covers 14 residues. Germline lookup yields CDR1 DFQATT and CDR2 SNEGSKA (reference sequence).

A few counts support this clonotype. The J gene is TRBJ2-3, the V gene TRBV20-1; a weak D match, TRBD2 (6 bases). Trimming took off 6 bases at V and 2 bases at J, with 15 bases between the two ends. Germline V CDR1 and CDR2: DFQATT, SNEGSKA (reference sequence). The CDR3 contains 14 residues. CDR3 sequence: CSAARGTPTDTQYF. The DNA of the CDR3 is TGCAGTGCCGCAAGAGGGACTCCCACAGATACGCAGTATTTT.

This chain links TRBV28 with TRBJ2-5; D is uncertain. The J call may not be correct, given that the DNA end is closer to TRBJ2-7. In germline, CDR1 is MDHEN, CDR2 SYDVKM. The CDR3 sequence is 14 residues long. CDR3 coding DNA: TGTGCCAGCAGCCGTGCGGACCACCCCTACGAGCAGTACTTC. Translation gives CASSRADHPYEQYF.

This clonotype was detected only once. This chain links TRBV7-2 with TRBJ2-7; the D gene is possibly TRBD1 (8 bases). The CDR3 runs to 17 residues. From germline, CDR1 is SGHTA and CDR2 FQGNSA. V was trimmed by 3 bases and J by 1 base, leaving 19 bases between them. The CDR3 loop reads CASSFGNRGGQSYEQYF. The CDR3 region has the DNA TGTGCCAGCAGCTTTGGGAACAGGGGGGGACAGTCCTACGAGCAGTACTTC. Combining the CDR3 with reference TRBV7-2 and TRBJ2-7 gives the whole variable domain GAGVSQSPSNKVTEKGKDVELRCDPISGHTALYWYRQSLGQGLEFLIYFQGNSAPDKSGLPSDRFSAERTGGSVSTLTIQRTQQEDSAVYLCASSFGNRGGQSYEQYFGPGTRLTVT.

This clonotype appeared many times. This chain connects TRBV28 to TRBJ2-1; the D gene is possibly TRBD2 (6 bases). Germline CDR1 reads MDHEN; CDR2 reads SYDVKM. V was shortened by 4 bases and J by 0 bases, with 13 bases between the two germline ends. The CDR3 sequence is 16 residues long. CDR3 DNA sequence: TGTGCCAGCAGTTCATTAGGAGGGCGCTCCTACAATGAGCAGTTCTTC. This gives the protein CASSSLGGRSYNEQFF.

Points on this clonotype: At one of its ends the junction is not consistent with the germline gene, which may arise from a read error. The rearrangement joins TRBV12-3 or TRBV12-4 to TRBJ1-4; no firm D call. This CDR3 comprises 15 residues. The CDR3 here is CAGSLAEGTNEKLFF. The CDR3 DNA reads as TGTGCCGGCAGTTTAGCGGAGGGCACTAATGAAAAACTGTTTTTT.

The J gene is TRBJ2-3, the V gene TRBV5-1, with 14 bases lining up with TRBD2. Unmatched junction bases numbered 4, after V lost 1 base and J lost 6 bases. The CDR3 length is 16 residues. Looked up from germline, CDR1 is SGHRS and CDR2 is YFSETQ. Here the CDR3 DNA reads TGCGCCAGCAGCTTGCCGGGGACTAGCGGGAGTGATACGCAGTATTTT. It translates to CASSLPGTSGSDTQYF. Filled out from reference TRBV5-1 and TRBJ2-3, the complete variable domain reads KAGVTQTPRYLIKTRGQQVTLSCSPISGHRSVSWYQQTPGQGLQFLFEYFSETQRNKGNFPGRFSGRQFSNSRSEMNVSTLELGDSALYLCASSLPGTSGSDTQYFGPGTRLTVL.

The chain joins TRBV18 to TRBJ2-1, with 8 bases fitting TRBD2. The CDR3 runs 15 residues. Unmatched junction bases numbered 3, after V lost 3 bases and J lost 2 bases. Germline V gene lookup returns CDR1 KGHSH and CDR2 LQKENI. The CDR3 spells CASSPGLVAYNEQFF. CDR3 sequence (DNA): TGTGCCAGCTCACCGGGACTAGTAGCCTACAATGAGCAGTTCTTC.

The genes are TRBV12-3 or TRBV12-4 and TRBJ2-3; 8 nucleotides line up with TRBD1. The V segment lost 5 bases and the J segment 2 bases; nucleotides outside the gene matches: 12. The CDR3 consists of 17 residues. This chain's CDR3 is CASSTRRGQADTDTQYF. CDR3 coding DNA: TGTGCCAGCAGTACCCGGAGGGGACAGGCTGACACAGATACGCAGTATTTT.

This clonotype came up once. The CDR3 DNA follows: TGCGCCAGCAGCCACTACCCACCAGGGGTGATGGGTGAAAAACTGTTTTTT. Amino acid sequence: CASSHYPPGVMGEKLFF. The chain is built from TRBV5-1 and TRBJ1-4; tentative D call: TRBD1 (6 bases). CDR3 length: 17 amino acids. V gave up 4 bases and J gave up 7 bases, with 23 bases separating them. Per germline, CDR1 SGHRS and CDR2 YFSETQ. The whole variable domain, remainder taken from reference TRBV5-1 and TRBJ1-4, is KAGVTQTPRYLIKTRGQQVTLSCSPISGHRSVSWYQQTPGQGLQFLFEYFSETQRNKGNFPGRFSGRQFSNSRSEMNVSTLELGDSALYLCASSHYPPGVMGEKLFFGSGTQLSVL.

This clonotype appeared a few times. The V and J genes are TRBV11-1 and TRBJ2-7; unclear D gene. The CDR3 has 15 residues. Trimming cost V 3 bases and J 0 bases, with 12 bases left between them. CDR1 is SGHAT and CDR2 is FQDESV in the germline V gene (reference sequence). In DNA, the CDR3 is TGTGCCAGCAGCTTCTTGGGTGCGAGCTCCTACGAGCAGTACTTC. Protein: CASSFLGASSYEQYF.

Details on this clonotype: One junction end disagrees with the germline gene, perhaps due to a read error. The V and J genes are TRBV12-3 or TRBV12-4 and TRBJ2-4; no definite D call. The DNA end is more similar to TRBJ2-7, so the J call may be wrong. This CDR3 spans 12 amino acids. The CDR3 DNA is TGTGCCGGCAGCCTACGTCGGCGCGAGCAGTACTTC. Translation: CAGSLRRREQYF.

V usage is TRBV18 and J usage is TRBJ1-1; D possibly corresponds to TRBD1 (6 bases). The V gene's germline CDR1 is KGHSH and CDR2 LQKENI. V was trimmed by 1 base and J by 6 bases, leaving 21 bases between them. This CDR3 spans 17 amino acids. The CDR3 DNA sequence: TGTGCCAGCTCACCACTACTTTTCAATCGGAGGGGGTCTGAAGCTTTCTTT. Amino acids: CASSPLLFNRRGSEAFF. The complete variable domain, with remaining parts taken from reference TRBV18 and TRBJ1-1, reads NAGVMQNPRHLVRRRGQEARLRCSPMKGHSHVYWYRQLPEEGLKFMVYLQKENIIDESGMPKERFSAEFPKEGPSILRIQQVVRGDSAAYFCASSPLLFNRRGSEAFFGQGTRLTVV.

The chain links TRBV24-1 to TRBJ2-7, with D perhaps matching TRBD2 (5 bases). Germline loops: CDR1 KGHDR, CDR2 SFDVKD. Deletions cut 0 bases from V and 3 bases from J, with 8 bases between. This CDR3 spans 14 amino acids. The CDR3 DNA follows: TGTGCCACCAGTGATTTGCCTAGCCTCTACGAGCAGTACTTC. This encodes CATSDLPSLYEQYF.

V is TRBV20-1 and J is TRBJ1-2; 11 bases agree with TRBD1. Germline V gives CDR1 DFQATT, CDR2 SNEGSKA (reference sequence). The CDR3 spans 14 residues. After removal of 4 bases from V and 6 bases from J, the junction contained 7 bases not matched to a gene. CDR3 in amino acids: CSAITDRGLHGYTF. CDR3 DNA sequence: TGCAGTGCTATCACGGACAGGGGGCTCCATGGCTACACCTTC.

This clonotype has only a few counts. The chain carries TRBV20-1 and TRBJ1-2; D is ambiguous. V was clipped by 1 base and J by 4 bases, with 13 bases between them. Germline V gives CDR1 DFQATT, CDR2 SNEGSKA (reference sequence). This CDR3 region has 14 residues. The CDR3 sequence: CSARAGVEVYGYTF. DNA of the CDR3: TGCAGTGCTAGAGCGGGAGTGGAGGTCTATGGCTACACCTTC.

This clonotype was found a few times. The chain is built from TRBV25-1 and TRBJ1-6; 7 nucleotides agree with TRBD1. Germline V gives CDR1 MGHDK, CDR2 SYGVNS. This CDR3 has 13 amino acids. Trimming took 8 bases from V and 6 from J; bases not matched to a gene: 4. The CDR3 spells CASRGQVNSPLHF. CDR3 sequence (DNA): TGTGCCAGCCGAGGACAGGTTAATTCACCCCTCCACTTT.

The chain links TRBV20-1 to TRBJ1-5; 11 bases map to TRBD1. Germline CDR1 reads DFQATT; CDR2 reads SNEGSKA (reference sequence). V gave up 4 bases and J gave up 5 bases; unmatched junction bases: 7. The CDR3 length is 15 residues. CDR3 bases: TGCAGTGCTAAGGGACAGGGGGTGCTAGATCAGCCCCAGCATTTT. This translates into CSAKGQGVLDQPQHF.

This clonotype was picked up a small number of times. The rearrangement uses TRBV5-1 and TRBJ2-5, with TRBD2 matching 10 bases. The germline gives CDR1 SGHRS, CDR2 YFSETQ. V dropped 0 bases and J dropped 5; count of bases not matched to a gene: 10. The CDR3 loop spans 17 amino acids. CDR3 nucleotide sequence: TGCGCCAGCAGCTTGGCTCCTAGCGGGGGCCCTGGGGAGACCCAGTACTTC. It specifies CASSLAPSGGPGETQYF.

Notes on this clonotype: It may be a read error: a sequence one base away is much more abundant. The chain combines TRBV29-1 with TRBJ2-7, with 9 bases that match TRBD1. The CDR3 has 11 amino acids. In germline, CDR1 is SQVTM, CDR2 ANQGSEA. Here the CDR3 DNA reads TGCGGCGTTGGGGACAGGGACGAGCAGTACTTC. It is translated as CGVGDRDEQYF.

V gene TRBV29-1 combines with J gene TRBJ2-1; 9 bases are a match to TRBD2. This CDR3 has 17 amino acids. Germline lookup yields CDR1 SQVTM and CDR2 ANQGSEA. The J segment lost 8 bases and the V segment lost 6 bases, leaving 20 bases of the junction unmatched. CDR3 bases: TGCAGCGTCGCCGGGACTAGCCACACCAAGGCCGAAGATGAGCAGTTCTTC. Its translation: CSVAGTSHTKAEDEQFF.

This clonotype has a handful of counts. V usage is TRBV29-1 and J usage is TRBJ2-1, with TRBD2 identical over 7 bases. The CDR3 is made up of 12 amino acids. Per germline, CDR1 SQVTM and CDR2 ANQGSEA. The ends lost 5 bases at V and 14 bases at J; junction bases unmatched: 12. CDR3 in DNA: TGCAGCGTTTCGCGGCCGGGAGGCGGGGAGTTCTTC. Protein product: CSVSRPGGGEFF.

This clonotype was observed a few times. The chain couples TRBV9 to TRBJ2-3; unclear D gene. Germline CDR1 SGDLS, CDR2 YYNGEE. V was pared by 0 bases and J by 0 bases, with 8 bases between. The CDR3 consists of 15 residues. CDR3 nucleotide sequence: TGTGCCAGCAGCGTAGCCCACCTTAGCACAGATACGCAGTATTTT. It encodes CASSVAHLSTDTQYF.

This clonotype was counted a single time. The chain recombines TRBV24-1 with TRBJ2-3, with D possibly TRBD2 on 7 matching bases. V lost 4 bases and J 3 bases, leaving 13 bases between the germline ends. The CDR3 has 15 amino acids. Germline CDR1 reads KGHDR; CDR2 reads SFDVKD. Here the CDR3 reads CATSEGGPRTDTQYF. The DNA of the CDR3 is TGTGCCACCAGTGAGGGGGGGCCACGGACAGATACGCAGTATTTT.